Following are 4 T cell receptor beta chains from one sample sequenced in a study of blood T cell repertoires in COVID-19. The method was immunoSEQ multiplex PCR; TCRdb's version includes in-frame clones alone and lacks a portion of them. Of 150,000 or so clones listed, 84% are singletons. Material for sequencing was peripheral blood. Receptor source: a man younger than 35 with active or convalescent COVID-19.

The chain uses TRBV18 and TRBJ1-2; 9 bases are a match to TRBD1. The CDR3 loop spans 19 amino acids. Germline-derived CDR1 and CDR2 are KGHSH and LQKENI. With 0 bases clipped from V and 0 bases from J, the junction kept 11 bases outside the gene matches. The CDR3 region is CASSPPRDRVSLANYGYTF. CDR3 DNA sequence: TGTGCCAGCTCACCACCCCGGGACAGGGTTAGCCTAGCTAACTATGGCTACACCTTC.

This clone counts as medium-sized (0.01 to 0.1%). The rearrangement uses TRBV6-1 and TRBJ2-3; possible D gene TRBD1, 5 bases. Trimming left V 1 base short and J 0 bases short, with 8 bases between. This CDR3 is 15 amino acids long. CDR1 and CDR2 (germline): MNHNS, SASEGT. The CDR3 is CASSEDQGSTDTQYF. In DNA form, the CDR3 reads TGTGCCAGCAGTGAAGATCAGGGCAGCACAGATACGCAGTATTTT.

This chain connects TRBV5-4 to TRBJ2-1, with unresolved D. This CDR3 spans 14 amino acids. The germline V and J ends were trimmed by 3 bases and 1 base, with 8 bases remaining between them. CDR1 and CDR2 from the germline V gene are SGHNT and YYREEE (reference sequence). Written as DNA, the CDR3 is TGTGCCAGCAGCTCCCCAGGATCCTACAATGAGCAGTTCTTC. This sequence encodes CASSSPGSYNEQFF.

The chain recombines TRBV7-9 with TRBJ2-7; D may be TRBD2 (5 bases). Deletions cut 1 base from V and 6 bases from J, with 7 bases between. This CDR3 has 12 residues. From germline, CDR1 is SEHNR and CDR2 FQNEAQ (reference sequence). The chain's CDR3 is CASSLVAGEQYF. CDR3 bases: TGTGCCAGCAGCTTAGTGGCGGGCGAGCAGTACTTC.